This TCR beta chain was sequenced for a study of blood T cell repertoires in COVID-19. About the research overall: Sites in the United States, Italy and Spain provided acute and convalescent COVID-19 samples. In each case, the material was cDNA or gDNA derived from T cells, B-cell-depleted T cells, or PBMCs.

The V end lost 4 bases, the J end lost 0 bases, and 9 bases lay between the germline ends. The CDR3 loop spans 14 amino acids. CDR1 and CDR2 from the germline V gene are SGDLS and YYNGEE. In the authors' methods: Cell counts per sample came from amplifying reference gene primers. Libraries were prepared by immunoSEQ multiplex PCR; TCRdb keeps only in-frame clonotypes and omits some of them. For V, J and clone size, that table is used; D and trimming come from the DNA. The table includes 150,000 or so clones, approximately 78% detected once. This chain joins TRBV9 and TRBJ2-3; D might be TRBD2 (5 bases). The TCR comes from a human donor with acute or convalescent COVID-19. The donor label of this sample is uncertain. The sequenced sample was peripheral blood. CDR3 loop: CASSPRTSTDTQYF. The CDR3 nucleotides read TGTGCCAGCAGCCCGCGGACTAGCACAGATACGCAGTATTTT.